The rows below give T cell receptor beta chains drawn from one sample of a study of shared clonotypes between healthy human individuals. Measured with immunoSEQ multiplex PCR; TCRdb has only the in-frame clones, and not every one. The table has 2 million to 2.5 million clones, about 94% seen once. Input material: naive CD4+ T cells sorted from blood. These receptors all stem from a man between 18 and 29 years old in good health. Each CDR3 is given with its conserved first and last residue. The order of the fields is D gene, CDR3 length, J gene, clone size, V gene, CDR3 DNA, CDR3 protein. A D gene is named only where the DNA matches it firmly. The listing skips clone size in some rows; elsewhere it reads once, few, many or a size class.

d_call: TRBD2; cdr3_length: 18; j_call: TRBJ2-1; clone_size: NA; v_call: TRBV5-4; cdr3_nt: TGTGCCAGCAGCTTGGTGGTAATCGGGGGGGCAGGTATCAATGAGCAGTTCTTC; cdr3_aa: CASSLVVIGGAGINEQFF
d_call: TRBD2; cdr3_length: 18; j_call: TRBJ2-1; clone_size: NA; v_call: TRBV5-1; cdr3_nt: TGCGCCAGCAGCAGCTACTGGACTAGCGGGGGGGCAAGGAATGAGCAGTTCTTC; cdr3_aa: CASSSYWTSGGARNEQFF
d_call: NA; cdr3_length: 16; j_call: TRBJ2-7; clone_size: NA; v_call: TRBV10-3; cdr3_nt: TGTGCCATCAGTGGGGTTGTAGGGACTGACGGCTACGAGCAGTACTTC; cdr3_aa: CAISGVVGTDGYEQYF
d_call: NA; cdr3_length: 14; j_call: TRBJ1-6; clone_size: NA; v_call: TRBV6-1; cdr3_nt: TGTGCCAGCAGTGGGGTCGCTTATAATTCACCCCTCCACTTT; cdr3_aa: CASSGVAYNSPLHF
d_call: TRBD2; cdr3_length: 16; j_call: TRBJ2-3; clone_size: NA; v_call: TRBV7-3; cdr3_nt: TGTGCCAGCAGCTTAGTTCGAGCGGGGGGCACAGATACGCAGTATTTT; cdr3_aa: CASSLVRAGGTDTQYF
d_call: NA; cdr3_length: 14; j_call: TRBJ1-3; clone_size: NA; v_call: TRBV5-1; cdr3_nt: TGCGCCAGCAGCTCCCAGGGGTTTGGAAACACCATATATTTT; cdr3_aa: CASSSQGFGNTIYF
d_call: NA; cdr3_length: 13; j_call: TRBJ2-3; clone_size: NA; v_call: TRBV6-6; cdr3_nt: TGTGCCAGCCGGGGCACTCGCACAGATACGCAGTATTTT; cdr3_aa: CASRGTRTDTQYF
d_call: NA; cdr3_length: 14; j_call: TRBJ1-1; clone_size: NA; v_call: TRBV5-1; cdr3_nt: TGCGCCAGCAGCTCGACAGGCCTGGGGGCTGAAGCTTTCTTT; cdr3_aa: CASSSTGLGAEAFF
d_call: NA; cdr3_length: 14; j_call: TRBJ2-3; clone_size: NA; v_call: TRBV30; cdr3_nt: TGTGCCTGGAGTTTGGACCCTAGCACAGATACGCAGTATTTT; cdr3_aa: CAWSLDPSTDTQYF
d_call: NA; cdr3_length: 14; j_call: TRBJ1-1; clone_size: NA; v_call: TRBV7-2; cdr3_nt: TGTGCCAGCAGCTCGGGGACGGTGAACACTGAAGCTTTCTTT; cdr3_aa: CASSSGTVNTEAFF
d_call: NA; cdr3_length: 15; j_call: TRBJ2-7; clone_size: NA; v_call: TRBV5-1; cdr3_nt: TGCGCCAGCAGCCCGCCCCAGGGGAGAGACTACGAGCAGTACTTC; cdr3_aa: CASSPPQGRDYEQYF
d_call: NA; cdr3_length: 14; j_call: TRBJ2-3; clone_size: NA; v_call: TRBV11-1; cdr3_nt: TGTGCCAGCAGCTTAGGTCGAACCACAGATACGCAGTATTTT; cdr3_aa: CASSLGRTTDTQYF
d_call: NA; cdr3_length: 14; j_call: TRBJ2-1; clone_size: NA; v_call: TRBV6-1; cdr3_nt: TGTGCCAGCAGTGGAGGGGAGCTCTACAATGAGCAGTTCTTC; cdr3_aa: CASSGGELYNEQFF
d_call: NA; cdr3_length: 14; j_call: TRBJ1-2; clone_size: NA; v_call: TRBV6-5; cdr3_nt: TGTGCCAGCACCCGGGGCCACACGGGATATGGCTACACCTTC; cdr3_aa: CASTRGHTGYGYTF
d_call: TRBD1; cdr3_length: 15; j_call: TRBJ2-7; clone_size: NA; v_call: TRBV27; cdr3_nt: TGTGCCAGCAGTACCGGGACAGGGGGCTACTACGAGCAGTACTTC; cdr3_aa: CASSTGTGGYYEQYF
d_call: NA; cdr3_length: 16; j_call: TRBJ2-7; clone_size: NA; v_call: TRBV7-9; cdr3_nt: TGTGCCAGCAGCACCTGGACATCCCAGGGGACCTACGAGCAGTACTTC; cdr3_aa: CASSTWTSQGTYEQYF
d_call: NA; cdr3_length: 15; j_call: TRBJ2-2; clone_size: NA; v_call: TRBV14; cdr3_nt: TGTGCCAGCAGCTCCCGGGACAAGAACACCGGGGAGCTGTTTTTT; cdr3_aa: CASSSRDKNTGELFF
d_call: TRBD2; cdr3_length: 15; j_call: TRBJ2-7; clone_size: NA; v_call: TRBV5-4; cdr3_nt: TGTGCCAGCAGCCAATTGGCTAGCGGGAGCCGCGAGCAGTACTTC; cdr3_aa: CASSQLASGSREQYF
d_call: NA; cdr3_length: 14; j_call: TRBJ2-5; clone_size: once; v_call: TRBV5-1; cdr3_nt: TGCGCCAGCAGCATAGGGGGGACGTTCGAGACCCAGTACTTC; cdr3_aa: CASSIGGTFETQYF
d_call: NA; cdr3_length: 17; j_call: TRBJ2-3; clone_size: NA; v_call: TRBV4-2; cdr3_nt: TGTGCCAGCAGCCTTTCTCTTGGGGGGTCTAGCACAGATACGCAGTATTTT; cdr3_aa: CASSLSLGGSSTDTQYF
d_call: NA; cdr3_length: 14; j_call: TRBJ1-1; clone_size: NA; v_call: TRBV7-2; cdr3_nt: TGTGCCAGCAGCCTACTGACAGAGGGATTCAAAGCTTTCTTT; cdr3_aa: CASSLLTEGFKAFF
d_call: TRBD1; cdr3_length: 15; j_call: TRBJ1-4; clone_size: NA; v_call: TRBV30; cdr3_nt: TGTGCCTGTACTCCACCCGGGACAGGGGGGGAAAAACTGTTTTTT; cdr3_aa: CACTPPGTGGEKLFF
d_call: NA; cdr3_length: 14; j_call: TRBJ2-7; clone_size: NA; v_call: TRBV6-6; cdr3_nt: TGTGCCAGCAGTTACACCCTGACGGGCTACGAGCAGTACTTC; cdr3_aa: CASSYTLTGYEQYF
d_call: TRBD1; cdr3_length: 14; j_call: TRBJ1-1; clone_size: NA; v_call: TRBV10-3; cdr3_nt: TGTGCCATTCGACCGGGACAGGAGAACACTGAAGCTTTCTTT; cdr3_aa: CAIRPGQENTEAFF
d_call: NA; cdr3_length: 17; j_call: TRBJ2-3; clone_size: NA; v_call: TRBV9; cdr3_nt: TGTGCCAGCAGCCCTACCTCGAGCGGCTTTTTCACAGATACGCAGTATTTT; cdr3_aa: CASSPTSSGFFTDTQYF
d_call: TRBD1; cdr3_length: 16; j_call: TRBJ1-3; clone_size: NA; v_call: TRBV11-3; cdr3_nt: TGTGCCAGCAGCTCACGTCGACAGGGCCTTGGAAACACCATATATTTT; cdr3_aa: CASSSRRQGLGNTIYF
d_call: NA; cdr3_length: 14; j_call: TRBJ1-4; clone_size: NA; v_call: TRBV6-6; cdr3_nt: TGTGCCAGCAGTTATATGGAGGGAAATGAAAAACTGTTTTTT; cdr3_aa: CASSYMEGNEKLFF
d_call: NA; cdr3_length: 18; j_call: TRBJ1-5; clone_size: NA; v_call: TRBV19; cdr3_nt: TGTGCCAGTAGTATACTACCGGGCCACCGAAGAGGCAATCAGCCCCAGCATTTT; cdr3_aa: CASSILPGHRRGNQPQHF
d_call: TRBD2; cdr3_length: 15; j_call: TRBJ2-1; clone_size: NA; v_call: TRBV11-2; cdr3_nt: TGTGCCAGCATCCTTAGAGGTTTTTCGGGGGGTGAGCAGTTCTTC; cdr3_aa: CASILRGFSGGEQFF
d_call: NA; cdr3_length: 15; j_call: TRBJ2-7; clone_size: NA; v_call: TRBV18; cdr3_nt: TGTGCCAGCTCACCACCAGGAGCGAGCTCCTACGAGCAGTACTTC; cdr3_aa: CASSPPGASSYEQYF
d_call: TRBD2; cdr3_length: 15; j_call: TRBJ2-2; clone_size: NA; v_call: TRBV6-5; cdr3_nt: TGTGCCAGCAGTTCCCTCGGGGCGGGGGTCGGGGAGCTGTTTTTT; cdr3_aa: CASSSLGAGVGELFF
d_call: NA; cdr3_length: 16; j_call: TRBJ2-3; clone_size: NA; v_call: TRBV11-2; cdr3_nt: TGTGCCAGCAGCTTAACCCAGGGATCGGGCACAGATACGCAGTATTTT; cdr3_aa: CASSLTQGSGTDTQYF
d_call: TRBD1; cdr3_length: 16; j_call: TRBJ2-7; clone_size: NA; v_call: TRBV5-1; cdr3_nt: TGCGCCAGCAGCTTTGGGTCGACAGGGGGCGGTTACGAGCAGTACTTC; cdr3_aa: CASSFGSTGGGYEQYF
d_call: TRBD1; cdr3_length: 14; j_call: TRBJ2-7; clone_size: NA; v_call: TRBV28; cdr3_nt: TGTGCCAGCAGAAGACAGGGGGAGGCCTACGAGCAGTACTTC; cdr3_aa: CASRRQGEAYEQYF
d_call: TRBD2; cdr3_length: 15; j_call: TRBJ2-2; clone_size: NA; v_call: TRBV6-5; cdr3_nt: TGTGCCAGCAGTCAGCTAGCGGGTTTCACCGGGGAGCTGTTTTTT; cdr3_aa: CASSQLAGFTGELFF